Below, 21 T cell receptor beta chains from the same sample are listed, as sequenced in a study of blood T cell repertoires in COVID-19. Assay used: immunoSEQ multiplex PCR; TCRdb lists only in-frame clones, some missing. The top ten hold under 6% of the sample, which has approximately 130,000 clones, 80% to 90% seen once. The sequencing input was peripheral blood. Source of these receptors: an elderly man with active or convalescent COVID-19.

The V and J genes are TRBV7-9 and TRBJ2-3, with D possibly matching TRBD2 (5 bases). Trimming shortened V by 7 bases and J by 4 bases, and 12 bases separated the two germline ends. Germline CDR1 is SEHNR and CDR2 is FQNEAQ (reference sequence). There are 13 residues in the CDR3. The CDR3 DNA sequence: TGTGCCAGCAACCTAGCATCCTCAGATACGCAGTATTTT. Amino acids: CASNLASSDTQYF.

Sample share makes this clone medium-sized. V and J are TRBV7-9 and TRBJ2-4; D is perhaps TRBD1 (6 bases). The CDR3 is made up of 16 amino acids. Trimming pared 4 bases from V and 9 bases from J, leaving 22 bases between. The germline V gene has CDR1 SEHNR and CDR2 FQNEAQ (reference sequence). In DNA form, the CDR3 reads TGTGCCAGCAGCTCCCAGGACAGCTTTGCCAGCGGCATTCAGTACTTC. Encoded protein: CASSSQDSFASGIQYF. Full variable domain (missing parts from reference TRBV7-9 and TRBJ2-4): DTGVSQNPRHKITKRGQNVTFRCDPISEHNRLYWYRQTLGQGPEFLTYFQNEAQLEKSRLLSDRFSAERPKGSFSTLEIQRTEQGDSAMYLCASSSQDSFASGIQYFGAGTRLSVL.

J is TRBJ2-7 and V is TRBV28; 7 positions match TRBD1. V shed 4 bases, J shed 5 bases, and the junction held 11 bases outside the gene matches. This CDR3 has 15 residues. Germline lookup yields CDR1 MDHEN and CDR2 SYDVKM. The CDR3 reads CASSSPFRGQDEQYF. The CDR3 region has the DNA TGTGCCAGCAGTTCTCCGTTTAGGGGGCAAGACGAGCAGTACTTC.

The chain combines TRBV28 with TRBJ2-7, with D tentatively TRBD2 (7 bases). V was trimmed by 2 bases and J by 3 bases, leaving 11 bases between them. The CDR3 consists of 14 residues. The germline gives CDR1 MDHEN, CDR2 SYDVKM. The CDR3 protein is CASSLRGGDYEQYF. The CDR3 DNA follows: TGTGCCAGCAGTTTACGAGGGGGGGACTACGAGCAGTACTTC.

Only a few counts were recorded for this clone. The CDR3 here is CASTGDREAGYTF. The CDR3 DNA sequence: TGTGCCAGTACCGGGGACAGGGAGGCTGGCTACACCTTC. The gene calls are TRBV19 and TRBJ1-2; 9 nucleotides line up with TRBD1. Looked up from germline, CDR1 is LNHDA and CDR2 is SQIVND (reference sequence). CDR3 length equals 13 residues. Trimming cost V 7 bases and J 7 bases; bases outside gene matches: 7.

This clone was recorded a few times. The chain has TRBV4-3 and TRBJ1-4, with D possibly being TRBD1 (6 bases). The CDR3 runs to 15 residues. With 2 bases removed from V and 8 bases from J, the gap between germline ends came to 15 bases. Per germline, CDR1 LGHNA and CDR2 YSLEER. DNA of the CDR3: TGCGCCAGCAGCCAATACGACGGACAGTCCGAAAAACTGTTTTTT. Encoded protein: CASSQYDGQSEKLFF.

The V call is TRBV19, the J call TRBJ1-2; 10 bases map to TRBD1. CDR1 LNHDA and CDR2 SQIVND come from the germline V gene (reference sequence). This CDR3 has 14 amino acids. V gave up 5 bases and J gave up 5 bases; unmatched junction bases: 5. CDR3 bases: TGTGCCAGTAGTCTCGGACAGGGGGGTTATGGCTACACCTTC. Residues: CASSLGQGGYGYTF.

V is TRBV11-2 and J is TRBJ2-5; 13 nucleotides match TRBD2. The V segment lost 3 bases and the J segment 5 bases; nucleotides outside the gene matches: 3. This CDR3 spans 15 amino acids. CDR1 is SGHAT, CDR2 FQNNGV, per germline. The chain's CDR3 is CASSLGLAGWETQYF. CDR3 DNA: TGTGCCAGCAGCTTGGGACTAGCGGGATGGGAGACCCAGTACTTC.

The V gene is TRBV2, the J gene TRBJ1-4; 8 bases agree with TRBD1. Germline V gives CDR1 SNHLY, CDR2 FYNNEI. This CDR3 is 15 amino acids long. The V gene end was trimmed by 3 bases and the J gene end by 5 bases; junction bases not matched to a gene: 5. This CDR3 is CASSDQGARNEKLFF. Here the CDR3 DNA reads TGTGCCAGCAGTGACCAGGGGGCGAGGAATGAAAAACTGTTTTTT.

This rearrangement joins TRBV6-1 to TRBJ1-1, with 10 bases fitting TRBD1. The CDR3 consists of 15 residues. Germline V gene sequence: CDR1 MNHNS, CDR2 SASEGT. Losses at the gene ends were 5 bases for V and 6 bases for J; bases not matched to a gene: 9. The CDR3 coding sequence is TGTGCCAGCAGTAGGGGGAAAGGACAGGGGGCTGAAGCTTTCTTT. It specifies CASSRGKGQGAEAFF.

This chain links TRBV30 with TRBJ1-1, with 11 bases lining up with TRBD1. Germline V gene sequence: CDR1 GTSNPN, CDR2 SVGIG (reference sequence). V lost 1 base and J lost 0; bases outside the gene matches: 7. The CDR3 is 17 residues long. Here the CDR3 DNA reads TGTGCCTGGAGTGGATGGGGACAGGGGGAAATGAACACTGAAGCTTTCTTT. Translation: CAWSGWGQGEMNTEAFF.

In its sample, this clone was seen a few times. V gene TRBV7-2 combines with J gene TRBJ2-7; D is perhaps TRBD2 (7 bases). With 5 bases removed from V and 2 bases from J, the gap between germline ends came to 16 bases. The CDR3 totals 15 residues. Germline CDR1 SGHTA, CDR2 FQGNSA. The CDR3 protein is CASSPTGGPTYEQYF. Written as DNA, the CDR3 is TGTGCCAGCAGCCCGACGGGGGGCCCGACCTACGAGCAGTACTTC.

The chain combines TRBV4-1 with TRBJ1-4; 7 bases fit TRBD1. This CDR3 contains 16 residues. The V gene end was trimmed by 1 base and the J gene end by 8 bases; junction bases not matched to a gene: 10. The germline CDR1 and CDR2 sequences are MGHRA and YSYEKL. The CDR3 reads CASSQAVDRKQEKLFF. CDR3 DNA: TGCGCCAGCAGCCAAGCTGTGGACAGGAAGCAGGAAAAACTGTTTTTT.

The DNA of the CDR3 is TGTGCCAGCAGCCCGGGACAGGGGAGCTCCTACGAGCAGTACTTC. Translating it yields CASSPGQGSSYEQYF. The genes are TRBV11-3 and TRBJ2-7, with 10 bases matching TRBD1. The CDR3 is 15 amino acids. V dropped 5 bases and J dropped 0; count of bases not matched to a gene: 4. The germline V gene has CDR1 SGHNT and CDR2 YENEEA.

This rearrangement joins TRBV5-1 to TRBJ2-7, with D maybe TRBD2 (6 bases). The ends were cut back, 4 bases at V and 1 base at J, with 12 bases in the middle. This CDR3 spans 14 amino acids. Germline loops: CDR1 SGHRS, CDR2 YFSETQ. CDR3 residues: CASSTAGGSYEQYF. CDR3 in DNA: TGCGCCAGCAGCACGGCCGGAGGGTCCTACGAGCAGTACTTC.

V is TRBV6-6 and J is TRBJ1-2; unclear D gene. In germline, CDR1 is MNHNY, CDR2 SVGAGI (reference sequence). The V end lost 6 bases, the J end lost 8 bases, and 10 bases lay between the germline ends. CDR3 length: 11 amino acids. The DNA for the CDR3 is TGTGCCAGCAGCAACCTGCAGGGCTACACCTTC. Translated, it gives CASSNLQGYTF.

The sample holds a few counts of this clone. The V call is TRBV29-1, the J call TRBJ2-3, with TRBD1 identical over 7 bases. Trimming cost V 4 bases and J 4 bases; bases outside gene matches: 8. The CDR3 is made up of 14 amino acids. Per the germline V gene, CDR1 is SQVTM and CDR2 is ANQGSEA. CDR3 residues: CSVVTGVLADTQYF. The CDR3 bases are TGCAGCGTTGTAACAGGGGTATTGGCAGATACGCAGTATTTT.

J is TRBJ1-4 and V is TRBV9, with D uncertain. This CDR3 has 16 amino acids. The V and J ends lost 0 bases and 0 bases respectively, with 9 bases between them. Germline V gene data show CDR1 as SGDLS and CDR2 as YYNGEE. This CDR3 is CASSVDARSTNEKLFF. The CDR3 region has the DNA TGTGCCAGCAGCGTAGACGCCAGATCAACTAATGAAAAACTGTTTTTT.

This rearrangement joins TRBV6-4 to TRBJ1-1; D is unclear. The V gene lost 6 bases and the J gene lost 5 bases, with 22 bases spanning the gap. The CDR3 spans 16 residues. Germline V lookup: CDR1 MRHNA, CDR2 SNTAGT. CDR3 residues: CASRKEAYPGGTEAFF. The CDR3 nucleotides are TGTGCCAGCAGAAAGGAGGCTTACCCGGGCGGGACTGAAGCTTTCTTT.

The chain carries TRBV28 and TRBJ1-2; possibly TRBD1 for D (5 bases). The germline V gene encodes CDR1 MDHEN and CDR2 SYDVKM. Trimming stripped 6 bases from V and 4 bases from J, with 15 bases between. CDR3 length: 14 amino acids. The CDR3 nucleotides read TGTGCCAGCAGCCCTGGAATGGGGGGCTATGGCTACACCTTC. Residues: CASSPGMGGYGYTF.

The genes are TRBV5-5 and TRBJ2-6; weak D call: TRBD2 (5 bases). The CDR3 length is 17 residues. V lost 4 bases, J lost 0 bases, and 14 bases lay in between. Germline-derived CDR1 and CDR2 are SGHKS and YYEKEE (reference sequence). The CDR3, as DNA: TGTGCCAGCAGCCCTGAAAGAGGGAGCTCTGGGGCCAACGTCCTGACTTTC. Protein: CASSPERGSSGANVLTF.